The 7 T cell receptor beta chains listed next were all sequenced from one sample in a study of neurological immune-mediated disorders. TCRdb reprocessed the 5' RACE reads with MiXCR, giving one entry per CDR3 protein. The repertoire holds 50,000 or so distinct CDR3 sequences, around 10% seen once, with 21% in the top ten. Sequencing was done on a sample of PBMCs. These receptors were obtained from a middle-aged woman with HTLV-1-associated myelopathy (HAM/TSP).

This clonotype occurred many times. This rearrangement joins TRBV12-3 or TRBV12-4 to TRBJ1-1; D not certain. CDR3 length: 14 residues. Trimming took off 0 bases at V and 1 base at J, with 6 bases between the two ends. CDR3 amino acids: CASSLAAKNTEAFF. The CDR3 nucleotides read TGTGCCAGCAGTTTAGCTGCTAAGAACACTGAAGCTTTCTTT.

This clonotype has a count of ten or more. The chain combines TRBV6-6 with TRBJ2-2; D is possibly TRBD1 (6 bases). Trimming took off 10 bases at V and 2 bases at J, with 17 bases between the two ends. This CDR3 spans 15 amino acids. Germline-derived CDR1 and CDR2 are MNHNY and SVGAGI (reference sequence). DNA for the CDR3: TGTGCCACCGTCCTCAAGGACAGAAACACCGGGGAGCTGTTTTTT. Translation: CATVLKDRNTGELFF.

This clonotype was picked up many times. The V gene is TRBV7-2, the J gene TRBJ1-2; D not resolved. V shed 0 bases and J shed 6 bases, with 17 bases lying between them. Germline V gives CDR1 SGHTA, CDR2 FQGNSA. This CDR3 spans 16 amino acids. CDR3 coding DNA: TGTGCCAGCAGCTTAGCGCTGGACGGCCGAGGTAATGGCTACACCTTC. This codes for CASSLALDGRGNGYTF.

In this sample, this clonotype turned up many times. The gene calls are TRBV4-1 and TRBJ2-3; 10 bases agree with TRBD2. The CDR3 loop spans 16 amino acids. Germline lookup yields CDR1 MGHRA and CDR2 YSYEKL. V was pared by 2 bases and J by 1 base, with 3 bases of the junction left unmatched. The CDR3 nucleotides are TGCGCCAGCAGCCAACAAACTAGCGGGGGCACAGATACGCAGTATTTT. This encodes CASSQQTSGGTDTQYF.

This clonotype was counted many times. V gene TRBV25-1 combines with J gene TRBJ2-5; D not resolved. V was shortened by 6 bases and J by 1 base, with 6 bases between the two germline ends. Germline-derived CDR1 and CDR2 are MGHDK and SYGVNS. This CDR3 contains 12 residues. The CDR3 is CASSRIQETQYF. CDR3 DNA: TGTGCCAGCAGCAGGATCCAAGAGACCCAGTACTTC.

This clonotype was detected ten times or more. CDR3 nucleotide sequence: TGTGCCACCAGTGTTCCCAGGGGGGATACGCAGTATTTT. This translates into CATSVPRGDTQYF. The chain recombines TRBV24-1 with TRBJ2-3; 7 nucleotides line up with TRBD1. The CDR3 consists of 13 residues. CDR1 is KGHDR, CDR2 SFDVKD, per germline. V shed 5 bases, J shed 6 bases, and the junction held 4 bases outside the gene matches.

This clonotype occurred many times. The chain is built from TRBV5-8 and TRBJ2-7; 10 nucleotides agree with TRBD2. CDR1 is SGHTS, CDR2 YDEGEE, per germline. The CDR3 runs 14 residues. The V gene end was trimmed by 4 bases and the J gene end by 6 bases; junction bases not matched to a gene: 7. CDR3 sequence (DNA): TGTGCCAGCAGCCAGAGCGGGGGGGCCGGCGAGCAGTACTTC. Translated, it gives CASSQSGGAGEQYF. The full variable domain, with the rest looked up from reference TRBV5-8 and TRBJ2-7, is EAGVTQSPTHLIKTRGQQATLRCSPISGHTSVYWYQQALGLGLQFLLWYDEGEERNRGNFPPRFSGRQFPNYSSELNVNALELEDSALYLCASSQSGGAGEQYFGPGTRLTVT.